This passage covers 30 T cell receptor beta chains from one sample sequenced in a study of T cell responses to AZD1222 COVID-19 vaccine. Profiled with immunoSEQ multiplex PCR; TCRdb holds only in-frame clones, not every one. The data hold around 88,000 clones, with roughly nine tenths observed a single time. The sequenced sample was peripheral blood, obtained on day 0 of AZD1222 vaccination. These receptors were obtained from an adult in good health.

The chain joins TRBV27 to TRBJ2-7, with 13 positions matching TRBD2. The CDR3 has 15 residues. Losses at the gene ends were 8 bases for V and 5 bases for J; bases not matched to a gene: 9. CDR1 and CDR2 (germline): MNHEY, SMNVEV (reference sequence). CDR3 sequence reads: CASGRRTSGRNEQYF. In DNA form, the CDR3 reads TGTGCCAGCGGGAGAAGGACTAGCGGGAGAAACGAGCAGTACTTC.

In the case of this clone: The junction departs from the called germline gene at one end, perhaps through a read error. The CDR3 DNA follows: TGTGCCAGCAGCTACTATAATGAAAAACTGTTTTTT. Translating it yields CASSYYNEKLFF. The chain uses TRBV6-5 and TRBJ1-4, with no clear D. CDR1 is MNHEY, CDR2 SVGAGI, per germline. The CDR3 consists of 12 residues.

The rearrangement uses TRBV3-1 (or the pseudogene TRBV3-2) and TRBJ1-5; D unresolved. The germline gives CDR1 LGHDT, CDR2 YNNKEL (reference sequence). Deletions cut 4 bases from V and 9 bases from J, with 10 bases between. The CDR3 runs to 12 residues. The CDR3, as DNA: TGTGCCAGCAGCCCCACGGGTGGGCCCCAGCATTTT. Protein: CASSPTGGPQHF.

V gene TRBV7-2 combines with J gene TRBJ2-7; D tentatively fits TRBD1 or TRBD2 (7 bases each). Germline assignment: CDR1 SGHTA and CDR2 FQGNSA. V lost 5 bases to trimming and J lost 5 bases, with 19 bases between them. The CDR3 totals 15 residues. CDR3 coding DNA: TGTGCCAGCAGCCCCCAGGGGGGGGCGAGGGACGAGCAGTACTTC. Its translation is CASSPQGGARDEQYF.

Comment on this clone: Within the sample, other DNA sequences also encode this same CDR3. This rearrangement joins TRBV11-2 to TRBJ2-3; no clear D gene. Trimming cost V 0 bases and J 6 bases, with 4 bases left between them. This CDR3 region has 12 residues. Germline V gives CDR1 SGHAT, CDR2 FQNNGV. The CDR3 loop reads CASSLERDTQYF. The CDR3 bases are TGTGCCAGCAGCTTAGAGAGGGATACGCAGTATTTT.

The rearrangement joins TRBV19 to TRBJ2-1, with 9 bases fitting TRBD1. Germline-derived CDR1 and CDR2 are LNHDA and SQIVND (reference sequence). The CDR3 has 15 residues. After removal of 6 bases from V and 4 bases from J, the junction contained 7 bases not matched to a gene. CDR3 region: CASSLGQGKYNEQFF. CDR3 nucleotide sequence: TGTGCCAGTAGCCTGGGACAGGGAAAGTACAATGAGCAGTTCTTC. Based on the CDR3 plus reference TRBV19 and TRBJ2-1, the full variable domain is DGGITQSPKYLFRKEGQNVTLSCEQNLNHDAMYWYRQDPGQGLRLIYYSQIVNDFQKGDIAEGYSVSREKKESFPLTVTSAQKNPTAFYLCASSLGQGKYNEQFFGPGTRLTVL.

This clone has a single count. This chain connects TRBV7-9 to TRBJ2-5, with D tentatively TRBD1 (6 bases). Trimming stripped 5 bases from V and 4 bases from J, with 14 bases between. Germline V lookup: CDR1 SEHNR, CDR2 FQNEAQ (reference sequence). The CDR3 spans 14 residues. Here the CDR3 reads CASSQGTGRETQYF. CDR3 nucleotides: TGTGCCAGCAGCCAGGGTACAGGGCGAGAGACCCAGTACTTC.

This sequence joins TRBV7-2 and TRBJ1-1; possibly TRBD1 for D (6 bases). V lost 5 bases, J lost 3 bases, and 16 bases lay in between. Germline V gene lookup returns CDR1 SGHTA and CDR2 FQGNSA. This CDR3 is 15 amino acids long. As DNA, the CDR3 is TGTGCCAGCAGCATTGACGGGGGACAAGACACTGAAGCTTTCTTT. Residues: CASSIDGGQDTEAFF.

There are a few counts of this clone. CDR3 DNA: TGTGCCAGCAGCTTGTACGGGACTAATGAAAAACTGTTTTTT. Protein product: CASSLYGTNEKLFF. The chain recombines TRBV5-6 with TRBJ1-4; D not certain. The CDR3 is 14 amino acids. The V and J ends lost 1 base and 2 bases respectively, with 6 bases between them. CDR1 and CDR2 from the germline V gene are SGHDT and YYEEEE.

The chain joins TRBV27 to TRBJ2-1, with a weak D call TRBD2 (6 bases). This CDR3 has 14 amino acids. V lost 2 bases and J lost 8, with 13 bases in between. From germline, CDR1 is MNHEY and CDR2 SMNVEV (reference sequence). The CDR3 region is CASSLVGGWDEQFF. The CDR3 DNA reads as TGTGCCAGCAGTTTAGTGGGAGGCTGGGATGAGCAGTTCTTC.

This clone was seen more than once but under ten times. The V and J genes are TRBV28 and TRBJ2-2; D uncertain. Germline lookup yields CDR1 MDHEN and CDR2 SYDVKM. V was cut by 4 bases and J by 5 bases, with 8 bases left in between. This CDR3 spans 13 amino acids. The CDR3 spells CASSSHPTGELFF. The CDR3 nucleotides read TGTGCCAGCAGTTCGCACCCTACCGGGGAGCTGTTTTTT.

This clone appeared a single time. The same CDR3 also results from other DNA sequences found in this sample. V is TRBV5-1 and J is TRBJ2-7, with TRBD2 matching 7 bases. Trimming took 0 bases from V and 2 from J; bases not matched to a gene: 5. Looked up from germline, CDR1 is SGHRS and CDR2 is YFSETQ. CDR3 size: 15 residues. The CDR3 DNA is TGCGCCAGCAGCTTGGGGGCTAGCGGTACCTACGAGCAGTACTTC. This gives the protein CASSLGASGTYEQYF.

This chain uses TRBV27 with TRBJ1-5, with D possibly being TRBD1 (5 bases). V lost 6 bases, J lost 0 bases, and 15 bases lay in between. Looked up from germline, CDR1 is MNHEY and CDR2 is SMNVEV (reference sequence). The CDR3 contains 16 residues. CDR3 DNA sequence: TGTGCCAGCAGAGACGGACACGGTGATAGCAATCAGCCCCAGCATTTT. It is translated as CASRDGHGDSNQPQHF.

The V call is TRBV25-1, the J call TRBJ2-1; D possibly corresponds to TRBD2 (6 bases). The CDR3 covers 14 residues. Germline loops: CDR1 MGHDK, CDR2 SYGVNS. V lost 6 bases and J lost 0, with 9 bases in between. The DNA for the CDR3 is TGTGCCAGCAGAGGCGGGGCCTCCTACAATGAGCAGTTCTTC. Translated, it gives CASRGGASYNEQFF.

This sequence joins TRBV29-1 and TRBJ2-5, with D unresolved. Trimming removed 3 bases at V and 5 bases at J, with 4 bases between. The CDR3 covers 10 residues. Germline V gene data show CDR1 as SQVTM and CDR2 as ANQGSEA. The CDR3 DNA reads TGCAGCGTTGACAGCGAGACCCAGTACTTC. This translates into CSVDSETQYF.

This rearrangement joins TRBV23-1 to TRBJ1-1; D is possibly TRBD1 (6 bases). TRBV23-1 is treated as an ORF (open reading frame) with a function not yet certain. The CDR3 length is 17 residues. V was trimmed by 0 bases and J by 1 base, leaving 15 bases between them. The CDR3 DNA is TGCGCCAGCAGTCAATCGGCCCCGGCGGGGGCGAACACTGAAGCTTTCTTT. Residues: CASSQSAPAGANTEAFF.

The rearrangement joins TRBV28 to TRBJ1-2, with D perhaps matching TRBD1 (5 bases). The CDR3 spans 15 residues. Between the trimmed V and J ends, which lost 6 bases and 4 bases, there was a span of 18 bases. CDR1 is MDHEN and CDR2 is SYDVKM in the germline V gene. CDR3 coding DNA: TGTGCCAGCAGACCAGTTGGGGGTAAAGGCTATGGCTACACCTTC. The encoded protein is CASRPVGGKGYGYTF.

This clone was seen just once. The chain has TRBV2 and TRBJ2-1; 8 positions match TRBD1. CDR3 length: 15 residues. Germline assignment: CDR1 SNHLY and CDR2 FYNNEI. With V trimmed by 7 bases and J by 4 bases, 9 bases remained unmatched. CDR3 sequence: CASNPRQGAYNEQFF. The DNA for the CDR3 is TGTGCCAGCAATCCAAGGCAGGGGGCGTACAATGAGCAGTTCTTC.

The chain links TRBV5-5 to TRBJ1-1; tentatively, D is TRBD1 (5 bases). V dropped 2 bases and J dropped 1 base, with 12 bases sitting between them. The CDR3 is 15 amino acids. Germline assignment: CDR1 SGHKS and CDR2 YYEKEE (reference sequence). CDR3 protein: CASSFSVGANTEAFF. As DNA, the CDR3 is TGTGCCAGCAGCTTTTCAGTCGGGGCGAACACTGAAGCTTTCTTT.

The chain combines TRBV11-2 with TRBJ2-3, with TRBD2 identical over 11 bases. Trimming removed 5 bases from V and 0 bases from J; junction bases left unmatched: 4. Germline V gene lookup returns CDR1 SGHAT and CDR2 FQNNGV. CDR3 size: 16 residues. The CDR3 here is CASSIRLAGSTDTQYF. The DNA of the CDR3 is TGTGCCAGCAGCATCCGACTAGCGGGAAGCACAGATACGCAGTATTTT.

The chain uses TRBV28 and TRBJ2-7; 7 bases fit TRBD1. V gave up 5 bases and J gave up 3 bases; unmatched junction bases: 7. The CDR3 runs 14 residues. Germline V lookup: CDR1 MDHEN, CDR2 SYDVKM. The CDR3 loop is CASSPPGQRYEQYF. The DNA of the CDR3 is TGTGCCAGCAGTCCCCCGGGACAGCGCTACGAGCAGTACTTC.

V and J are TRBV5-5 and TRBJ1-5; D unclear. Trimming cost V 4 bases and J 0 bases, with 17 bases left between them. The CDR3 has 17 residues. Germline CDR1 is SGHKS and CDR2 is YYEKEE (reference sequence). CDR3 coding DNA: TGTGCCAGCAGCCCGGACGGACTTTTATATAGCAATCAGCCCCAGCATTTT. This gives the protein CASSPDGLLYSNQPQHF.

This clone has just one count. This chain links TRBV25-1 with TRBJ2-1; possibly TRBD2 for D (5 bases). CDR1 is MGHDK and CDR2 is SYGVNS in the germline V gene. V dropped 3 bases and J dropped 0 bases, with 15 bases sitting between them. This CDR3 contains 17 residues. CDR3 region: CASSDLPDGGSYNEQFF. The CDR3 coding sequence is TGTGCCAGCAGTGATCTCCCGGACGGAGGCTCCTACAATGAGCAGTTCTTC. The whole variable domain, remainder taken from reference TRBV25-1 and TRBJ2-1, is EADIYQTPRYLVIGTGKKITLECSQTMGHDKMYWYQQDPGMELHLIHYSYGVNSTEKGDLSSESTVSRIRTEHFPLTLESARPSHTSQYLCASSDLPDGGSYNEQFFGPGTRLTVL.

As for this clone: The sample has other DNA sequences that encode this CDR3 too. This sequence joins TRBV6-5 and TRBJ1-2; 9 bases agree with TRBD1. Germline V CDR1 and CDR2: MNHEY, SVGAGI. The CDR3 covers 13 residues. Trimming took 6 bases from V and 3 from J; bases not matched to a gene: 2. The CDR3 DNA reads TGTGCCAGCAGGAGGACAGGGGACTATGGCTACACCTTC. Protein product: CASRRTGDYGYTF.

The CDR3, as DNA: TGTGCCAGCAGAGATACAGCAGACACTGAAGCTTTCTTT. It codes for CASRDTADTEAFF. V usage is TRBV27 and J usage is TRBJ1-1; unclear D gene. This CDR3 has 13 residues. V was cut by 6 bases and J by 3 bases, with 11 bases left in between. The germline V gene encodes CDR1 MNHEY and CDR2 SMNVEV (reference sequence).

A single count supports this clone. The rearrangement links TRBV28 to TRBJ2-7; 7 bases map to TRBD2. The CDR3 covers 13 residues. V dropped 8 bases and J dropped 4; count of bases not matched to a gene: 8. The germline gives CDR1 MDHEN, CDR2 SYDVKM. CDR3 sequence reads: CASAEAGRYEQYF. CDR3 DNA sequence: TGTGCCAGCGCAGAAGCGGGAAGGTACGAGCAGTACTTC.

J is TRBJ2-4 and V is TRBV2; D gene uncertain. Germline-derived CDR1 and CDR2 are SNHLY and FYNNEI. The V end lost 3 bases, the J end lost 0 bases, and 18 bases lay between the germline ends. This CDR3 is 18 amino acids long. The CDR3 sequence: CASSERQALLLAKNIQYF. CDR3 in DNA: TGTGCCAGCAGTGAGCGGCAGGCCCTTTTACTAGCCAAAAACATTCAGTACTTC.

The chain is built from TRBV27 and TRBJ1-5; 9 bases map to TRBD1. The CDR3 spans 14 residues. CDR1 and CDR2 (germline): MNHEY, SMNVEV (reference sequence). Unmatched junction bases numbered 5, after V lost 5 bases and J lost 6 bases. The CDR3 DNA reads TGTGCCAGCAGTCCCGGACAGGGGAGTCAGCCCCAGCATTTT. This codes for CASSPGQGSQPQHF.

This clone was observed once. V gene TRBV28 combines with J gene TRBJ1-5; 7 bases fit TRBD1. The J segment lost 3 bases and the V segment lost 6 bases, leaving 5 bases of the junction unmatched. Germline V lookup: CDR1 MDHEN, CDR2 SYDVKM. The CDR3 runs 14 residues. The CDR3 DNA is TGTGCCAGCAGCCCCGGACAGGCCAATCAGCCCCAGCATTTT. Encoded protein: CASSPGQANQPQHF.

The chain employs TRBV11-2 and TRBJ1-1, with D maybe TRBD1 (5 bases). V was shortened by 7 bases and J by 0 bases, with 15 bases between the two germline ends. The CDR3 has 15 residues. Germline V CDR1 and CDR2: SGHAT, FQNNGV. This CDR3 reads CASNHRGRLNTEAFF. CDR3 bases: TGTGCCAGCAATCACCGGGGACGGCTGAACACTGAAGCTTTCTTT.